This T cell receptor (beta chain) appears in the sequencing data of a study of shared clonotypes between healthy human individuals. The method was immunoSEQ multiplex PCR; TCRdb's version includes in-frame clones alone and lacks a portion of them. Altogether roughly 700,000 clones are present, roughly 70% being singletons, with the ten largest covering less than 2%. CDR1 and CDR2 (germline): SGHRS, YFSETQ. The CDR3 covers 14 residues. V lost 0 bases and J 5 bases, leaving 11 bases between the germline ends. The chain uses TRBV5-1 and TRBJ2-5, with D possibly matching TRBD1 (6 bases). Source material: memory CD4+ T cells sorted from blood. Subset here: CD45RA-negative fraction. This sequence was found in a woman in her thirties in good health. The CDR3 region has the DNA TGCGCCAGCAGCTTGGGACAGGAAAGGGAGACCCAGTACTTC. It translates to CASSLGQERETQYF.